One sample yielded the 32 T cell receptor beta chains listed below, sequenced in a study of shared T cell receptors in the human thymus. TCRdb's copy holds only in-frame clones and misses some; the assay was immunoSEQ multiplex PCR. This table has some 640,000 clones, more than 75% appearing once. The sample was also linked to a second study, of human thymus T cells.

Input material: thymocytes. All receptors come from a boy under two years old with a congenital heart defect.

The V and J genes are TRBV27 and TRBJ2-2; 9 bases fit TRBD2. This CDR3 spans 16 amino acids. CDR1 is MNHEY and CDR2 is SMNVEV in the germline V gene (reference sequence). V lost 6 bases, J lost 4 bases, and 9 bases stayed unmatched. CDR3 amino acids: CASSLGLAGPTGELFF. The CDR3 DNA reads TGTGCCAGCAGCCTCGGTCTAGCGGGACCCACCGGGGAGCTGTTTTTT.

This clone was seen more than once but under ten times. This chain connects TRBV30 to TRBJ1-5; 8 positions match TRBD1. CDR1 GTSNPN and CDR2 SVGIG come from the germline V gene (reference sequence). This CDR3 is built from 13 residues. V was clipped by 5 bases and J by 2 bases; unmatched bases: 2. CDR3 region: CAWGTGRNQPQHF. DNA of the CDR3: TGTGCCTGGGGGACAGGTCGCAATCAGCCCCAGCATTTT. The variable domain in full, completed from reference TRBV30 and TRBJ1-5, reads SQTIHQWPATLVQPVGSPLSLECTVEGTSNPNLYWYRQAAGRGLQLLFYSVGIGQISSEVPQNLSASRPQDRQFILSSKKLLLSDSGFYLCAWGTGRNQPQHFGDGTRLSIL.

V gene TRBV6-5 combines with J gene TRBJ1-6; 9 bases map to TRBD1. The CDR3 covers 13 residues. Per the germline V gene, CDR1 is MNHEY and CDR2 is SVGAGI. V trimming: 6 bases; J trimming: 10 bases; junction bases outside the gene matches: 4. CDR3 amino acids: CASRTGGDSPLHF. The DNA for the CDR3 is TGTGCCAGCAGGACAGGGGGAGACTCACCCCTCCACTTT.

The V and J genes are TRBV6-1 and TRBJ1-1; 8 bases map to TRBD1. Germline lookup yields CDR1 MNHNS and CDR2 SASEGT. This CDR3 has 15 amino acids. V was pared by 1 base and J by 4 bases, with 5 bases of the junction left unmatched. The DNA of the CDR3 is TGTGCCAGCAGTGAAGAGGGCAGGGGGCTCACTGAAGCTTTCTTT. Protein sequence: CASSEEGRGLTEAFF.

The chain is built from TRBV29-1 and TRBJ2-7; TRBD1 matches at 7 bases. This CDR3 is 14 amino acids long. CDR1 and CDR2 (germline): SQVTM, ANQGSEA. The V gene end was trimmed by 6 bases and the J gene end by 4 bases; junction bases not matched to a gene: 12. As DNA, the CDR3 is TGCAGCGTACATACAGGGGCCGATGGTTACGAGCAGTACTTC. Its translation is CSVHTGADGYEQYF.

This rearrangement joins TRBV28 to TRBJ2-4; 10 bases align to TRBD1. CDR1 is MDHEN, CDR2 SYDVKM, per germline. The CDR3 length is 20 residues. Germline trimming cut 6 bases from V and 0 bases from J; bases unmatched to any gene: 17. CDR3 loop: CASSDRGQGGGFKAKNIQYF. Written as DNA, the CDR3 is TGTGCCAGCAGCGACAGGGGGCAAGGTGGGGGGTTTAAAGCCAAAAACATTCAGTACTTC.

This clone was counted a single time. CDR3 nucleotides: TGTGCCAGCGACAAAAGAACAGGGACGCAAGAGACCCAGTACTTC. It yields the protein CASDKRTGTQETQYF. The rearrangement links TRBV5-4 to TRBJ2-5; tentative D call: TRBD1 (6 bases). This CDR3 is built from 15 residues. The V gene's germline CDR1 is SGHNT and CDR2 YYREEE (reference sequence). V lost 7 bases and J lost 2, with 18 bases in between.

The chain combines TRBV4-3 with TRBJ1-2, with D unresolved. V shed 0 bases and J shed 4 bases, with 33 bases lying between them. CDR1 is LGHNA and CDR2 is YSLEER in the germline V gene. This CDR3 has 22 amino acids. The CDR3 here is CASSQDLTRDPDRHEKSYGYTF. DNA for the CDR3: TGCGCCAGCAGCCAAGATCTTACCCGGGATCCGGATCGCCATGAAAAATCCTATGGCTACACCTTC.

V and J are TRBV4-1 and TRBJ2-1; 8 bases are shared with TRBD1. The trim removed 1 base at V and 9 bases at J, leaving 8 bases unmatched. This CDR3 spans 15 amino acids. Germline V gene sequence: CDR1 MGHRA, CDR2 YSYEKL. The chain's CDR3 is CASSQVGQGPSEQFF. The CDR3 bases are TGCGCCAGCAGCCAAGTTGGACAGGGCCCAAGTGAGCAGTTCTTC.

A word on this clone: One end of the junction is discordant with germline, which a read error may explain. In DNA, the CDR3 is TGTGCCAGCAGCGTCTCCCAGGGGGCGCTCTATGGCTACCCCTTC. Translation: CASSVSQGALYGYPF. The V call is TRBV5-6, the J call TRBJ1-2; 8 nucleotides agree with TRBD1. Germline CDR1 SGHDT, CDR2 YYEEEE. The length of the CDR3 is 15 residues.

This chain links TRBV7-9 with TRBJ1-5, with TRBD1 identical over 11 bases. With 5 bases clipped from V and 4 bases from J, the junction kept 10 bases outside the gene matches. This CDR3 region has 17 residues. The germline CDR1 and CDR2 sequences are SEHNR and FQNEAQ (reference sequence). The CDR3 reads CASSDTGTGGGNQPQHF. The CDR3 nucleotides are TGTGCCAGCAGCGACACCGGGACAGGGGGGGGTAATCAGCCCCAGCATTTT.

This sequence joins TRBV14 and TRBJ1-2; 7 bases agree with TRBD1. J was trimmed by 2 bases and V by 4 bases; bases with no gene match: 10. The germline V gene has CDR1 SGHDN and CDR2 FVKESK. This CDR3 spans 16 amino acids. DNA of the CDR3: TGTGCCAGCAGCCGAGCTACAGCGGACAGGAACTATGGCTACACCTTC. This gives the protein CASSRATADRNYGYTF.

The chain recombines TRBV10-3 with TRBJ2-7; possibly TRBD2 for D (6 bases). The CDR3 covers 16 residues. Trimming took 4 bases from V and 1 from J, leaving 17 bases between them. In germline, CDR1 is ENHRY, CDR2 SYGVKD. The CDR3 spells CAISGIVGGRSYEQYF. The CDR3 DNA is TGTGCCATCAGTGGGATCGTCGGAGGGCGATCCTACGAGCAGTACTTC.

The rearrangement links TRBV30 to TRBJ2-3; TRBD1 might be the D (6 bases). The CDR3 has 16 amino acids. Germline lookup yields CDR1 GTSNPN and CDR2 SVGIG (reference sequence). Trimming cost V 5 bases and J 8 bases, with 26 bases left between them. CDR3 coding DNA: TGTGCCTGGGGTTATTTCAGGACAGTTGTGGCTCCTACGCAGTATTTT. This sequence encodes CAWGYFRTVVAPTQYF.

DNA of the CDR3: TGTGCCAGCAGAAACGGTGAAAAACTGTTTTTT. The encoded protein is CASRNGEKLFF. The chain has TRBV5-6 and TRBJ1-4; D not certain. The CDR3 is 11 amino acids. Per germline, CDR1 SGHDT and CDR2 YYEEEE. Trimming pared 5 bases from V and 7 bases from J, leaving 6 bases between.

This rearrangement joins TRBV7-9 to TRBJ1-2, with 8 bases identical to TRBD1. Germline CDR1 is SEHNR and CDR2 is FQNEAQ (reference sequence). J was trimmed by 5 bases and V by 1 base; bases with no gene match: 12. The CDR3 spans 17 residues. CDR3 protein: CASSLEAGTGKIYGYTF. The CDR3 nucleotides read TGTGCCAGCAGCTTAGAGGCCGGGACAGGAAAGATTTATGGCTACACCTTC.

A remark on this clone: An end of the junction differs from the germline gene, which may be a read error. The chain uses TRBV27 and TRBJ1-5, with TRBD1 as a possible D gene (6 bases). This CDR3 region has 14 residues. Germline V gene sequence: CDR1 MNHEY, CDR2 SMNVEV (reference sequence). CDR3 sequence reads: CAGSASGGNQPQHF. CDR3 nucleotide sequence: TGTGCCGGCAGTGCCTCAGGGGGCAATCAGCCCCAGCATTTT.

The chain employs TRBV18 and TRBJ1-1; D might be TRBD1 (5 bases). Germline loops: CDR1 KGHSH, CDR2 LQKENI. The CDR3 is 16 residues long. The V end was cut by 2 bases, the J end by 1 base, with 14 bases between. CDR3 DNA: TGTGCCAGCTCACCATGGAGGGGCAGGTCGAACACTGAAGCTTTCTTT. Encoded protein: CASSPWRGRSNTEAFF.

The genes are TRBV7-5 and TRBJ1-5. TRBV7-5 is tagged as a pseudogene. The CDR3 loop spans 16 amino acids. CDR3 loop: CARSLSRRVPKQPQHF. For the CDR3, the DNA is TGTGCCAGAAGCTTATCAAGGAGGGTTCCAAAACAGCCCCAGCATTTT.

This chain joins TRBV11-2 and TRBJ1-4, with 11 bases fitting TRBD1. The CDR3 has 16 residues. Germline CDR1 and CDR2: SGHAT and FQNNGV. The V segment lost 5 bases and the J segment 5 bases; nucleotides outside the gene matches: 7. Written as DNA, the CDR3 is TGTGCCAGCAGCCGAGAAAGGACAGGGGGCAATGAAAAACTGTTTTTT. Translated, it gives CASSRERTGGNEKLFF.

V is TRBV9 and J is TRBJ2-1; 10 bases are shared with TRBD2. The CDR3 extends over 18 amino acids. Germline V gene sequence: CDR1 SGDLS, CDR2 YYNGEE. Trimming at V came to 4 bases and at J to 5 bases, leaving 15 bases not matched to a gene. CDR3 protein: CASSSSEPSGRGDNEQFF. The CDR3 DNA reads TGTGCCAGCAGCTCCAGTGAACCTAGCGGGAGAGGGGACAATGAGCAGTTCTTC. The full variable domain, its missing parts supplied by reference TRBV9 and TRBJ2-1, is DSGVTQTPKHLITATGQRVTLRCSPRSGDLSVYWYQQSLDQGLQFLIQYYNGEERAKGNILERFSAQQFPDLHSELNLSSLELGDSALYFCASSSSEPSGRGDNEQFFGPGTRLTVL.

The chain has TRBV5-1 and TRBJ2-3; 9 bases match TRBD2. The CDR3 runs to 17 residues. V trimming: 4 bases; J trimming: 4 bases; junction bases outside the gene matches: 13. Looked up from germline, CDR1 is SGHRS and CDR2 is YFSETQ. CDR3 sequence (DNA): TGCGCCAGCAGCCCTGGGGCAGGCGGGGGGGCTGCAGATACGCAGTATTTT. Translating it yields CASSPGAGGGAADTQYF.

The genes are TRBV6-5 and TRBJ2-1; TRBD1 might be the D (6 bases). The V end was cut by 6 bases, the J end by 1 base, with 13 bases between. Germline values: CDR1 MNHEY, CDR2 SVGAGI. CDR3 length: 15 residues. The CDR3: CASRQPGASYNEQFF. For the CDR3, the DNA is TGTGCCAGCAGGCAACCAGGGGCTTCCTACAATGAGCAGTTCTTC.

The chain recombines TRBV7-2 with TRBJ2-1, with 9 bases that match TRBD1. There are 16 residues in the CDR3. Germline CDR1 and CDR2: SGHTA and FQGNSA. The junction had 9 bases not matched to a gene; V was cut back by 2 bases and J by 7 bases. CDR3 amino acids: CASSLSTGGSGNEQFF. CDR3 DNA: TGTGCCAGCAGCTTAAGTACAGGGGGCTCTGGGAATGAGCAGTTCTTC.

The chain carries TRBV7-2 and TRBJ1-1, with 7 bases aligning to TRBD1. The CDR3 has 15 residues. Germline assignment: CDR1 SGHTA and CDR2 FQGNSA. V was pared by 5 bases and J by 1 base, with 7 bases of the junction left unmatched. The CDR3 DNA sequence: TGTGCCAGCAGCCGAACAGGGGACCGGAACACTGAAGCTTTCTTT. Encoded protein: CASSRTGDRNTEAFF.

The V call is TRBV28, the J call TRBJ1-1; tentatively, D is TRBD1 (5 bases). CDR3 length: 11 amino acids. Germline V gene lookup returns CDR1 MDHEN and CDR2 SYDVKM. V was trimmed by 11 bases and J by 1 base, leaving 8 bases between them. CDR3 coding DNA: TGTGCCGGGGGGGGGAACACTGAAGCTTTCTTT. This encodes CAGGGNTEAFF. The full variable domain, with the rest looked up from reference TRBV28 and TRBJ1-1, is DVKVTQSSRYLVKRTGEKVFLECVQDMDHENMFWYRQDPGLGLRLIYFSYDVKMKEKGDIPEGYSVSREKKERFSLILESASTNQTSMYLCAGGGNTEAFFGQGTRLTVV.

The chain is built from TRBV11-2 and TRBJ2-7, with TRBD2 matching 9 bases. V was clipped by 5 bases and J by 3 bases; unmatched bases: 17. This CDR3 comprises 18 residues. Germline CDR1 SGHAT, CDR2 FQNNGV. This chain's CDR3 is CASSPPPPGLATFYEQYF. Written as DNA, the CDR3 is TGTGCCAGCAGCCCCCCTCCCCCGGGACTAGCTACGTTCTACGAGCAGTACTTC.

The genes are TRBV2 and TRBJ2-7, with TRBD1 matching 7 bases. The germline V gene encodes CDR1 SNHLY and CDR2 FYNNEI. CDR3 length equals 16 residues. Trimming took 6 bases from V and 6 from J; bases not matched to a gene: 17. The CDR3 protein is CASSLEKDRVFREQYF. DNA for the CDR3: TGTGCCAGCAGCCTGGAAAAAGACAGGGTCTTCCGCGAGCAGTACTTC.

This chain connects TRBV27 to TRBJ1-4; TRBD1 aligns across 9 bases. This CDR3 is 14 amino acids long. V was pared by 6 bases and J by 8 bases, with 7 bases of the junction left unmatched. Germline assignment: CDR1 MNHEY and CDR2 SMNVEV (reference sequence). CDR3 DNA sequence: TGTGCCAGCAGCCCTAATGGACAGGGGGAAAAACTGTTTTTT. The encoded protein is CASSPNGQGEKLFF.

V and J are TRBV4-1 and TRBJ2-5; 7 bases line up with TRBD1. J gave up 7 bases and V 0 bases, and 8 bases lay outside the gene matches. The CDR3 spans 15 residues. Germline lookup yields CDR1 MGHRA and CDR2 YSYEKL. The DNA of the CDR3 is TGCGCCAGCAGCCAAGAAGCCACAGGGGAAGGGACCCAGTACTTC. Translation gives CASSQEATGEGTQYF.

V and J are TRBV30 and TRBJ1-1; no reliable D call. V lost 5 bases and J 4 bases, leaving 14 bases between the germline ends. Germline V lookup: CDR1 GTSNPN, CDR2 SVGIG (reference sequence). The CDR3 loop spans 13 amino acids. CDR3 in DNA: TGTGCCTGGGACCGGGATGAGGGCACTGAAGCTTTCTTT. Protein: CAWDRDEGTEAFF.

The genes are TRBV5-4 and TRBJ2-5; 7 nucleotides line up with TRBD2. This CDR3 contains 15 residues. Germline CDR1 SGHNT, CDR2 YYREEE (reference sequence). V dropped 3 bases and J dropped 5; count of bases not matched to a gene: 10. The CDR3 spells CASSWEGRRRETQYF. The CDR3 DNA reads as TGTGCCAGCAGCTGGGAGGGAAGGAGGCGGGAGACCCAGTACTTC. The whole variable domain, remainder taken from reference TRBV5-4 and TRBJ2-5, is ETGVTQSPTHLIKTRGQQVTLRCSSQSGHNTVSWYQQALGQGPQFIFQYYREEENGRGNFPPRFSGLQFPNYSSELNVNALELDDSALYLCASSWEGRRRETQYFGPGTRLLVL.